This passage covers 9 T cell receptor beta chains from one sample sequenced in a study of T cell responses to AZD1222 COVID-19 vaccine. Some clones are missing from TCRdb's copy, which holds only in-frame ones; the method was immunoSEQ multiplex PCR. The table has more than 80,000 clones, 90% seen once. Sequences were derived from peripheral blood, sampled 28 days after the second AZD1222 dose. These receptors all come from an adult who received the AZD1222 COVID-19 vaccine.

The chain employs TRBV12-5 and TRBJ2-1, with D unclear. Germline loops: CDR1 LGHNT, CDR2 FRNRAP. V dropped 4 bases and J dropped 4 bases, with 5 bases sitting between them. The CDR3 is 12 residues long. The CDR3 region has the DNA TGTGCTAGTGGTTACAGATACAATGAGCAGTTCTTC. It yields the protein CASGYRYNEQFF.

V and J are TRBV7-3 and TRBJ1-1; D might be TRBD1 (5 bases). Trimming shortened V by 5 bases and J by 5 bases, and 12 bases separated the two germline ends. The CDR3 is 13 residues long. Per germline, CDR1 SGHTA and CDR2 FQGTGA. CDR3 sequence reads: CASSHGGGTEAFF. In DNA form, the CDR3 reads TGTGCCAGCAGCCACGGGGGTGGGACTGAAGCTTTCTTT.

The chain has TRBV29-1 and TRBJ2-7; 7 nucleotides align to TRBD1. The J segment lost 9 bases and the V segment lost 7 bases, leaving 12 bases of the junction unmatched. CDR1 is SQVTM and CDR2 is ANQGSEA in the germline V gene. The CDR3 is made up of 12 amino acids. The CDR3 DNA reads TGCAGCGCCTTACTAACAGGGGTAGGGCAGTACTTC. Amino acids: CSALLTGVGQYF.

A single count supports this clone. The chain joins TRBV7-9 to TRBJ1-6; D unclear. This CDR3 is 14 amino acids long. The V gene lost 3 bases and the J gene lost 8 bases, with 11 bases spanning the gap. CDR1 is SEHNR, CDR2 FQNEAQ, per germline (reference sequence). CDR3 DNA: TGTGCCAGCAGCTTCCTTTCTCGATATTCACCCCTCCACTTT. It yields the protein CASSFLSRYSPLHF.

The chain couples TRBV27 to TRBJ2-1; 8 nucleotides agree with TRBD1. Germline-derived CDR1 and CDR2 are MNHEY and SMNVEV (reference sequence). J was trimmed by 12 bases and V by 2 bases; bases with no gene match: 3. The CDR3 has 12 residues. Written as DNA, the CDR3 is TGTGCCAGCAGTTTACCGGACAGGGTGCAGTTCTTC. Translation gives CASSLPDRVQFF.

The chain links TRBV27 to TRBJ2-2; 12 positions match TRBD2. This CDR3 is 16 amino acids long. J gave up 5 bases and V 3 bases, and 4 bases lay outside the gene matches. The germline V gene has CDR1 MNHEY and CDR2 SMNVEV (reference sequence). The CDR3 reads CASSFLAGGRTGELFF. The CDR3, as DNA: TGTGCCAGCAGTTTTCTAGCGGGGGGGCGTACCGGGGAGCTGTTTTTT.

The rearrangement uses TRBV7-6 and TRBJ1-2, with D perhaps matching TRBD1 (6 bases). CDR1 and CDR2 from the germline V gene are SGHVS and FNYEAQ. Trimming took off 0 bases at V and 7 bases at J, with 12 bases between the two ends. The CDR3 has 14 residues. The CDR3 protein is CASSLASGAAGYTF. CDR3 nucleotides: TGTGCCAGCAGCTTAGCGTCGGGGGCGGCTGGCTACACCTTC.

This clone has only one observation. This chain joins TRBV5-1 and TRBJ2-7; D gene uncertain. In germline, CDR1 is SGHRS, CDR2 YFSETQ. This CDR3 has 13 residues. Trimming left V 4 bases short and J 3 bases short, with 11 bases between. The CDR3 DNA sequence: TGCGCCAGCAGCCAGGACGGTAACTACGAGCAGTACTTC. It is translated as CASSQDGNYEQYF.

The chain employs TRBV7-2 and TRBJ2-2, with D tentatively TRBD1 or TRBD2 (5 bases each). CDR1 and CDR2 (germline): SGHTA, FQGNSA. V dropped 7 bases and J dropped 0 bases, with 12 bases sitting between them. CDR3 length equals 15 residues. The CDR3 coding sequence is TGTGCCAGCACCTCAGGGACCCCGAACACCGGGGAGCTGTTTTTT. Residues: CASTSGTPNTGELFF.